This T cell receptor beta chain was sequenced for a study (dated by TCRdb to about 2016). Taken from the germline V gene, the CDR1 and CDR2 loops are ENHRY and SYGVKD. The V and J ends are trimmed by 6 bases and 0 bases, leaving 14 bases between them. The CDR3 measures 15 amino acids from cysteine to phenylalanine. The CDR3 DNA has 45 bases and is translated from base 1. As regards this clonotype: It lacks a known antigen. Base qualities are not provided; no much larger clone lies one nucleotide away.

Receptor amplification or capture employed RT-PCR. The instrument was an Illumina MiSeq. TCRdb cleaned the public reads at Q25 with fastp, built clones with MiXCR and kept in-frame beta chains. Duplicate CDR3 protein sequences are folded into a single record with the most common DNA and genes. Present in this sample are more than 600,000 distinct CDR3 sequences, 12% to 15% of which were seen just once. The leading ten clones occupy roughly 4% of the sample. The sequenced sample consisted of memory CD4+ T cells from blood. The source is a female donor in good health, serving as a healthy control. The V and J genes are TRBV10-3 and TRBJ1-1, with TRBD1 perhaps the D gene, on 6 matching bases. The DNA is as follows: TGTGCCATCAGCCGCCAACAGGGAGTGAACACTGAAGCTTTCTTT. This codes for CAISRQQGVNTEAFF.